The 31 T cell receptor beta chains below were found in one sample sequenced in a study of control samples from healthy donors and cancer patients. The protocol was immunoSEQ multiplex PCR, while the TCRdb copy is restricted to in-frame clones and leaves out a portion. The table has over 110,000 clones, 80% to 95% seen once. The material sequenced was blood. The receptors stem from a man aged 25-40 years in good health.

The rearrangement joins TRBV12-3 or TRBV12-4 to TRBJ1-2; D unclear. This CDR3 contains 12 residues. V lost 1 base and J lost 7, with 7 bases in between. The CDR3, as DNA: TGTGCCAGCAGTTTAGAGACCGGTGGCTACACCTTC. This codes for CASSLETGGYTF.

The gene calls are TRBV4-1 and TRBJ2-1; D remains ambiguous. V shed 1 base and J shed 9 bases, with 16 bases lying between them. Germline-derived CDR1 and CDR2 are MGHRA and YSYEKL. The CDR3 extends over 15 amino acids. The DNA for the CDR3 is TGCGCCAGCAGCCAAGGCTCGTTCCGCGGTGCTGAGCAGTTCTTC. Its translation is CASSQGSFRGAEQFF.

DNA for the CDR3: TGTGCCAGCAGCCAGTCCACCCACTCCTACAATGAGCAGTTCTTC. Its protein is CASSQSTHSYNEQFF. The V and J genes are TRBV4-2 and TRBJ2-1, with D unclear. The germline V and J ends were trimmed by 3 bases and 0 bases, with 9 bases remaining between them. Germline assignment: CDR1 LGHNA and CDR2 YNFKEQ. This CDR3 region has 15 residues.

The gene calls are TRBV28 and TRBJ2-2; 7 bases are shared with TRBD1. CDR1 and CDR2 (germline): MDHEN, SYDVKM. V dropped 10 bases and J dropped 0; count of bases not matched to a gene: 8. The length of the CDR3 is 15 residues. The CDR3 sequence is CATKPGTANTGELFF. The DNA of the CDR3 is TGTGCCACCAAGCCCGGGACAGCGAACACCGGGGAGCTGTTTTTT.

This chain uses TRBV27 with TRBJ2-7, with TRBD2 identical over 8 bases. The germline V gene has CDR1 MNHEY and CDR2 SMNVEV (reference sequence). The V segment lost 7 bases and the J segment 5 bases; nucleotides outside the gene matches: 16. The CDR3 contains 16 residues. In DNA, the CDR3 is TGTGCCAGCACCAAAACGGGGGGGGCGATTCTAGACGAGCAGTACTTC. Its protein is CASTKTGGAILDEQYF.

This chain joins TRBV19 and TRBJ2-7; TRBD1 matches 10 bases. V shed 6 bases, J shed 3 bases, and the junction held 8 bases outside the gene matches. Germline V gene sequence: CDR1 LNHDA, CDR2 SQIVND (reference sequence). This CDR3 spans 15 amino acids. The CDR3 here is CASSPTGGKNYEQYF. DNA for the CDR3: TGTGCCAGTAGCCCGACAGGGGGCAAGAACTACGAGCAGTACTTC. Supplemented by reference TRBV19 and TRBJ2-7, the full variable domain reads DGGITQSPKYLFRKEGQNVTLSCEQNLNHDAMYWYRQDPGQGLRLIYYSQIVNDFQKGDIAEGYSVSREKKESFPLTVTSAQKNPTAFYLCASSPTGGKNYEQYFGPGTRLTVT.

The chain recombines TRBV19 with TRBJ2-1; TRBD1 agrees at 8 bases. The J segment lost 0 bases and the V segment lost 11 bases, leaving 15 bases of the junction unmatched. This CDR3 region has 17 residues. Germline V gene data show CDR1 as LNHDA and CDR2 as SQIVND (reference sequence). The CDR3 sequence is CAPGEPTGVSSYNEQFF. The CDR3, as DNA: TGTGCCCCGGGGGAACCGACAGGGGTCAGCTCCTACAATGAGCAGTTCTTC. The complete variable domain, with remaining parts taken from reference TRBV19 and TRBJ2-1, reads DGGITQSPKYLFRKEGQNVTLSCEQNLNHDAMYWYRQDPGQGLRLIYYSQIVNDFQKGDIAEGYSVSREKKESFPLTVTSAQKNPTAFYLCAPGEPTGVSSYNEQFFGPGTRLTVL.

This clone appeared a single time. The J gene is TRBJ2-1, the V gene TRBV9; 7 nucleotides align to TRBD2. The CDR3 extends over 17 amino acids. Germline CDR1 reads SGDLS; CDR2 reads YYNGEE. The ends lost 0 bases at V and 4 bases at J; junction bases unmatched: 10. The CDR3 loop is CASSVADSSGGYNEQFF. The CDR3 DNA reads TGTGCCAGCAGCGTAGCGGATTCTAGCGGAGGGTACAATGAGCAGTTCTTC.

This clone showed up just once. The J gene is TRBJ1-2, the V gene TRBV6-5; TRBD1 agrees at 7 bases. This CDR3 is built from 15 residues. J gave up 8 bases and V 2 bases, and 11 bases lay outside the gene matches. CDR1 and CDR2 from the germline V gene are MNHEY and SVGAGI. CDR3 DNA sequence: TGTGCCAGCAGTTACAGGTCATTGACAGGGTACGGCTACACCTTC. Translated: CASSYRSLTGYGYTF.

The chain is built from TRBV4-1 and TRBJ1-3; D is uncertain. CDR3 size: 17 residues. From germline, CDR1 is MGHRA and CDR2 YSYEKL. The V end lost 1 base, the J end lost 0 bases, and 13 bases lay between the germline ends. CDR3 coding DNA: TGCGCCAGCAGCCAAGGCCCCCCAGCCAACTCTGGAAACACCATATATTTT. Its translation is CASSQGPPANSGNTIYF.

J is TRBJ2-3 and V is TRBV27; no clear D. The V end was cut by 0 bases, the J end by 1 base, with 8 bases between. The germline V gene has CDR1 MNHEY and CDR2 SMNVEV (reference sequence). The CDR3 sequence is 15 residues long. CDR3 amino acids: CASSLSLVGTDTQYF. The CDR3 bases are TGTGCCAGCAGTTTATCTCTGGTGGGCACAGATACGCAGTATTTT.

This clone has just one count. J is TRBJ1-2 and V is TRBV5-4, with 8 nucleotides matching TRBD1. CDR1 and CDR2 from the germline V gene are SGHNT and YYREEE (reference sequence). V trimming: 3 bases; J trimming: 7 bases; junction bases outside the gene matches: 11. CDR3 size: 15 residues. CDR3 bases: TGTGCCAGCAGCTCCCTACGGACAGGGTACTCTGGCTACACCTTC. It translates to CASSSLRTGYSGYTF.

The chain links TRBV30 to TRBJ1-6; D is unresolved. The CDR3 loop spans 14 amino acids. The germline V and J ends were trimmed by 1 base and 2 bases, with 6 bases remaining between them. Germline assignment: CDR1 GTSNPN and CDR2 SVGIG (reference sequence). The DNA for the CDR3 is TGTGCCTGGAGTGCCGAGCCCTATAATTCACCCCTCCACTTT. Translating gives CAWSAEPYNSPLHF.

This chain joins TRBV6-5 and TRBJ2-7, with TRBD1 matching 12 bases. The CDR3 is made up of 15 amino acids. J gave up 4 bases and V 4 bases, and 5 bases lay outside the gene matches. In germline, CDR1 is MNHEY, CDR2 SVGAGI. The CDR3 coding sequence is TGTGCCAGCAGTTCACCGGGACAGGGGGCTTACGAGCAGTACTTC. Its translation is CASSSPGQGAYEQYF.

This chain links TRBV12-3 or TRBV12-4 with TRBJ2-1; maybe TRBD1 (6 bases). Deletions cut 8 bases from V and 6 bases from J, with 14 bases between. The CDR3 has 13 amino acids. The CDR3 DNA follows: TGTGCCAGCGGACCGGGACAAGCCAATGAGCAGTTCTTC. This codes for CASGPGQANEQFF.

In this sample, this clone turned up once. The chain links TRBV28 to TRBJ1-1; the D gene is possibly TRBD1 (5 bases). Germline CDR1 is MDHEN and CDR2 is SYDVKM. V was cut by 6 bases and J by 4 bases, with 15 bases left in between. The CDR3 contains 14 residues. The CDR3 DNA follows: TGTGCCAGCAGCCCCAGGGTTTGGGGCACTGAAGCTTTCTTT. It yields the protein CASSPRVWGTEAFF.

V usage is TRBV7-9 and J usage is TRBJ2-1, with TRBD2 matching over 16 bases. V lost 5 bases and J lost 5; bases outside the gene matches: 9. The length of the CDR3 is 18 residues. The germline V gene encodes CDR1 SEHNR and CDR2 FQNEAQ (reference sequence). CDR3 coding DNA: TGTGCCAGCAGCGCCCTAGGGGGACTAGCGGGAGGGAACAATGAGCAGTTCTTC. It yields the protein CASSALGGLAGGNNEQFF.

The V gene is TRBV5-1, the J gene TRBJ1-1; D unclear. CDR3 size: 13 residues. The V and J ends lost 3 bases and 0 bases respectively, with 6 bases between them. CDR1 SGHRS and CDR2 YFSETQ come from the germline V gene. The CDR3 sequence is CASSYKMNTEAFF. Here the CDR3 DNA reads TGCGCCAGCAGCTACAAGATGAACACTGAAGCTTTCTTT.

CDR3: CASSLTRIYNEQFF. The DNA of the CDR3 is TGTGCCAGCAGCTTAACGAGAATCTACAATGAGCAGTTCTTC. The gene calls are TRBV7-9 and TRBJ2-1; D remains ambiguous. Looked up from germline, CDR1 is SEHNR and CDR2 is FQNEAQ (reference sequence). V was clipped by 2 bases and J by 3 bases, with 8 bases between them. The CDR3 is made up of 14 amino acids.

This chain links TRBV2 with TRBJ2-3, with D possibly being TRBD2 (5 bases). V was trimmed by 4 bases and J by 2 bases, leaving 10 bases between them. The germline V gene has CDR1 SNHLY and CDR2 FYNNEI. This CDR3 comprises 14 residues. The CDR3 region has the DNA TGTGCCAGCAGTGTAGCGCGCCTCACAGATACGCAGTATTTT. Its protein product is CASSVARLTDTQYF.

The genes are TRBV27 and TRBJ2-7, with 9 bases identical to TRBD1. Trimming took 4 bases from V and 5 from J; bases not matched to a gene: 6. CDR3 length equals 14 residues. The germline CDR1 and CDR2 sequences are MNHEY and SMNVEV (reference sequence). CDR3 DNA sequence: TGTGCCAGCAGTTCCGGGGACAGGGTTAACGAGCAGTACTTC. Residues: CASSSGDRVNEQYF.

The rearrangement uses TRBV4-2 and TRBJ2-5; no firm D call. The CDR3 covers 14 residues. CDR1 is LGHNA, CDR2 YNFKEQ, per germline. V lost 3 bases and J lost 2, with 10 bases in between. This CDR3 is CASSHLSGQETQYF. The DNA of the CDR3 is TGTGCCAGCAGCCACCTCTCGGGTCAAGAGACCCAGTACTTC.

This clone was observed a few times. The chain joins TRBV10-3 to TRBJ2-7, with 14 bases fitting TRBD2. Germline CDR1 is ENHRY and CDR2 is SYGVKD. Trimming took 2 bases from V and 4 from J; bases not matched to a gene: 7. This CDR3 region has 17 residues. CDR3 in amino acids: CAISEPGLAGVRYEQYF. The CDR3, as DNA: TGTGCCATCAGTGAGCCGGGACTAGCGGGAGTACGGTACGAGCAGTACTTC.

J is TRBJ2-1 and V is TRBV14, with no clear D. CDR1 and CDR2 from the germline V gene are SGHDN and FVKESK. V lost 2 bases and J lost 4, with 9 bases in between. The CDR3 covers 14 residues. The DNA of the CDR3 is TGTGCCAGCAGCCAACTGACGACGTACAATGAGCAGTTCTTC. The encoded protein is CASSQLTTYNEQFF.

The chain has TRBV2 and TRBJ2-1; 8 positions match TRBD2. Germline values: CDR1 SNHLY, CDR2 FYNNEI. The CDR3 sequence is 16 residues long. The V and J ends lost 6 bases and 0 bases, in that order; junction bases with no gene match: 7. CDR3 residues: CASRPLAASSYNEQFF. The CDR3 coding sequence is TGTGCCAGCAGGCCACTAGCGGCGAGCTCCTACAATGAGCAGTTCTTC.

The chain combines TRBV14 with TRBJ2-5, with D possibly matching TRBD1 (6 bases). Deletions cut 1 base from V and 4 bases from J, with 10 bases between. This CDR3 has 14 residues. Germline V gene lookup returns CDR1 SGHDN and CDR2 FVKESK. The CDR3, as DNA: TGTGCCAGCAGCCAAGCAGGGGTAGCAGAGACCCAGTACTTC. It specifies CASSQAGVAETQYF.

The V and J genes are TRBV10-3 and TRBJ1-2; D is undetermined. Germline CDR1 ENHRY, CDR2 SYGVKD. Trimming left V 11 bases short and J 4 bases short, with 29 bases between. The CDR3 covers 17 residues. The DNA for the CDR3 is TGTGCCCATCATAGTGGGCCTCCCACCCCGACGGTCTATGGCTACACCTTC. It translates to CAHHSGPPTPTVYGYTF.

The V gene is TRBV19, the J gene TRBJ2-3, with no clear D. V gave up 3 bases and J gave up 5 bases, with 9 bases separating them. CDR3 size: 13 residues. Germline CDR1 LNHDA, CDR2 SQIVND (reference sequence). CDR3 DNA: TGTGCCAGTAGTATCTCGTCGAGAGATACGCAGTATTTT. Its protein is CASSISSRDTQYF.

V usage is TRBV6-5 and J usage is TRBJ2-1; TRBD2 matches at 7 bases. Losses at the gene ends were 4 bases for V and 15 bases for J; bases not matched to a gene: 6. Germline V gene data show CDR1 as MNHEY and CDR2 as SVGAGI. The CDR3 is made up of 11 amino acids. CDR3 nucleotide sequence: TGTGCCAGCAGTTTCAGCGGGAAGCTGTTCTTC. Residues: CASSFSGKLFF.

Details on this clone: An end of the junction does not agree with germline; a read error may underlie this. This chain uses TRBV7-7 with TRBJ2-3; 7 positions agree with TRBD2. Germline V gene sequence: CDR1 SSHAT, CDR2 FNYEAQ (reference sequence). The CDR3 has 15 amino acids. The CDR3 nucleotides are TGTGCTAGCAGCGCGGAGACGGGAGGAGCAGATACGCAGTATTTT. It translates to CASSAETGGADTQYF.

The rearrangement uses TRBV7-2 and TRBJ1-2, with 7 bases lining up with TRBD1. Trimming at V came to 1 base and at J to 0 bases, leaving 2 bases not matched to a gene. The CDR3 spans 15 residues. CDR1 is SGHTA and CDR2 is FQGNSA in the germline V gene. CDR3 in DNA: TGTGCCAGCAGCTTAGGGGGGACAGCTAACTATGGCTACACCTTC. Amino acid sequence: CASSLGGTANYGYTF. Full variable domain (outside the CDR3, taken from reference TRBV7-2 and TRBJ1-2): GAGVSQSPSNKVTEKGKDVELRCDPISGHTALYWYRQSLGQGLEFLIYFQGNSAPDKSGLPSDRFSAERTGGSVSTLTIQRTQQEDSAVYLCASSLGGTANYGYTFGSGTRLTVV.